This T cell receptor beta chain was observed in a study of CD8 T cells in ankylosing spondylitis. General study points: Significant enrichment of disease-linked clones was reportedly seen in matched ankylosing spondylitis synovial fluid. Reactive arthritis synovial fluid and blood previously showed some of these motif variants. Ankylosing spondylitis blood appeared to carry a characteristic TCR beta motif of several highly homologous variants.

Concerning this clonotype itself: Its target is not known.

Quantitative 5'-RACE with molecular barcodes was used to make the TCR beta libraries. From the 5' RACE reads, TCRdb called clonotypes with MiXCR, one entry per CDR3 protein. The table lists around 250,000 distinct CDR3 sequences, under 20% of them singletons. V lost 0 bases, J lost 9 bases, and 10 bases lay in between. This CDR3 is 13 amino acids long. Germline CDR1 is SGHKS and CDR2 is YYEKEE (reference sequence). What was sequenced was blood, either unsorted or a sorted T cell fraction (not recorded which). This chain connects TRBV5-5 to TRBJ2-1, with unresolved D. This receptor was taken from a male donor with ankylosing spondylitis or in good health (not recorded which). The CDR3 is CASSLATAIEQFF. CDR3 nucleotide sequence: TGTGCCAGCAGCTTGGCAACAGCAATTGAGCAGTTCTTC. Using reference TRBV5-5 and TRBJ2-1 for the parts outside the CDR3, the full variable domain is DAGVTQSPTHLIKTRGQQVTLRCSPISGHKSVSWYQQVLGQGPQFIFQYYEKEERGRGNFPDRFSARQFPNYSSELNVNALLLGDSALYLCASSLATAIEQFFGPGTRLTVL.